The sample holds a few counts of the clone carrying this T cell receptor beta chain. Its antigen is currently unknown. Trimming pared 5 bases from V and 0 bases from J, leaving 7 bases between. The CDR3 is 13 residues long. The V gene's germline CDR1 is MNHEY and CDR2 SVGAGI. The sample comes from a study of T cells in narcolepsy. Study-wide findings and caveats: Blood of same and different patients, but not healthy controls, reportedly held recurring autoreactive clonotypes. In some patient and control memory CD4+ samples, autoreactive clones were absent.

The assay was immunoSEQ multiplex PCR, and TCRdb's table has in-frame clones only and misses some. The sample shows some 35,000 clones, 82% of them seen only once. Material: CD45RA- memory CD4+ T cells from PBMCs. This rearrangement joins TRBV6-5 to TRBJ1-2; tentative D call: TRBD1 (5 bases). The clonotype comes from a human donor with narcolepsy. CDR3 DNA: TGTGCCAGCAGTGAAGGGGCTAACTATGGCTACACCTTC. It is translated as CASSEGANYGYTF.